This T cell receptor (beta chain) was captured in a study of shared clonotypes between healthy human individuals. Overall study findings and caveats: Against clonotypes common to all four donors, non-shared ones had lower generation probabilities. Naive CD4 clonotype sharing across a few donors was 4% to 5%.

Each PCR replicate from the sorted subsets contained about 180 ng DNA, which is about 31,000 T cell genomes. Data came from immunoSEQ multiplex PCR; TCRdb stores just in-frame clones and leaves some out. The sample has around 1.1 million clones; around three quarters are singletons. The CDR3 runs 12 residues. Trimming stripped 5 bases from V and 6 bases from J, with 10 bases between. Germline lookup yields CDR1 MNHNY and CDR2 SVGAGI (reference sequence). Worth noting for this clone: Its antigen is as yet unknown.

This sequence originates from a man younger than 30 in good health. Some clones in this sample may be carry-over from other donors' samples. The specimen was memory CD4+ T cells from PBMCs. The subset here: CD45RA-negative fraction. This chain connects TRBV6-6 to TRBJ1-2; D gene uncertain. The CDR3 protein is CASSGLVDGYTF. CDR3 DNA sequence: TGTGCCAGCAGTGGCCTAGTGGATGGCTACACCTTC.